Each of the 32 T cell receptor beta chains below was sequenced from the same sample in a study of T cells in narcolepsy. The repertoire was sequenced with immunoSEQ multiplex PCR; TCRdb's copy has only in-frame clones and lacks some. The data hold under 30,000 clones, with about 80% observed a single time. Specimen: CD45RA- memory CD4+ T cells from PBMCs. The receptor source for this set is a human donor with narcolepsy.

This chain connects TRBV5-1 to TRBJ2-7; TRBD1 aligns across 10 bases. CDR1 and CDR2 (germline): SGHRS, YFSETQ. J was trimmed by 8 bases and V by 4 bases; bases with no gene match: 3. This CDR3 contains 12 residues. CDR3 sequence: CASSQTGGKQYF. In nucleotides, the CDR3 is TGCGCCAGCAGCCAGACAGGGGGCAAGCAGTACTTC.

This clone was seen a few times. The CDR3: CASSSVRGNTIYF. The CDR3, as DNA: TGTGCCAGCAGTTCCGTAAGGGGAAACACCATATATTTT. The chain links TRBV28 to TRBJ1-3, with no clear D. CDR3 length equals 13 residues. The V and J ends lost 4 bases and 4 bases respectively, with 8 bases between them. The germline gives CDR1 MDHEN, CDR2 SYDVKM. Supplemented by reference TRBV28 and TRBJ1-3, the full variable domain reads DVKVTQSSRYLVKRTGEKVFLECVQDMDHENMFWYRQDPGLGLRLIYFSYDVKMKEKGDIPEGYSVSREKKERFSLILESASTNQTSMYLCASSSVRGNTIYFGEGSWLTVV.

A few counts support this clone. The chain combines TRBV6-5 with TRBJ1-5, with 10 bases that match TRBD1. This CDR3 comprises 16 residues. V lost 4 bases, J lost 4 bases, and 7 bases stayed unmatched. In germline, CDR1 is MNHEY, CDR2 SVGAGI. DNA for the CDR3: TGTGCCAGCAGTTCCCACGACAGGGGGCGGAATCAGCCCCAGCATTTT. Translation: CASSSHDRGRNQPQHF.

The chain joins TRBV6-6 to TRBJ2-7; TRBD1 aligns across 8 bases. Germline assignment: CDR1 MNHNY and CDR2 SVGAGI (reference sequence). Trimming took 7 bases from V and 6 from J; bases not matched to a gene: 11. The CDR3 extends over 14 amino acids. CDR3 sequence (DNA): TGTGCCAGCAATAGGACAGGGATGCGAGGCGAGCAGTACTTC. Its protein is CASNRTGMRGEQYF.

This clone was recorded once. DNA for the CDR3: TGTGCCAGCAGTTACGATGTCATTGGGCGCAACGAGCAGTACTTC. Translated, it gives CASSYDVIGRNEQYF. The V call is TRBV6-5, the J call TRBJ2-7; no clear D gene. The V gene's germline CDR1 is MNHEY and CDR2 SVGAGI. The CDR3 length is 15 residues. V gave up 2 bases and J gave up 5 bases, with 16 bases separating them.

The J gene is TRBJ1-2, the V gene TRBV9, with D tentatively TRBD1 (5 bases). The CDR3 length is 14 residues. Trimming removed 0 bases at V and 3 bases at J, with 9 bases between. Germline V CDR1 and CDR2: SGDLS, YYNGEE. This CDR3 reads CASSVVGDYYGYTF. The CDR3 coding sequence is TGTGCCAGCAGCGTAGTAGGGGATTACTATGGCTACACCTTC.

This clone was counted a single time. The chain combines TRBV9 with TRBJ1-5; TRBD1 matches 9 bases. The CDR3 runs to 20 residues. CDR1 and CDR2 from the germline V gene are SGDLS and YYNGEE. V trimming: 0 bases; J trimming: 5 bases; junction bases outside the gene matches: 18. CDR3 region: CASSVVPGQGYWYPHQPQHF. CDR3 sequence (DNA): TGTGCCAGCAGCGTAGTACCGGGACAGGGTTATTGGTACCCCCATCAGCCCCAGCATTTT.

The chain combines TRBV4-2 with TRBJ2-7; 9 bases are a match to TRBD1. The germline gives CDR1 LGHNA, CDR2 YNFKEQ. Losses at the gene ends were 6 bases for V and 3 bases for J; bases not matched to a gene: 9. The CDR3 covers 15 residues. The CDR3 loop is CASSHRGTGHYEQYF. Written as DNA, the CDR3 is TGTGCCAGCAGTCACCGAGGGACAGGGCACTACGAGCAGTACTTC.

The CDR3 DNA follows: TGTGCCAGCAGCGGGGGTTGGGGCCGTAGAGAGACCCAGTACTTC. It yields the protein CASSGGWGRRETQYF. This sequence joins TRBV5-4 and TRBJ2-5; D might be TRBD1 or TRBD2, each matching 5 bases. The germline gives CDR1 SGHNT, CDR2 YYREEE (reference sequence). V was pared by 4 bases and J by 4 bases, with 17 bases between. CDR3 length equals 15 residues.

The chain combines TRBV10-1 with TRBJ1-2, with a weak D call TRBD1 (5 bases). Germline CDR1 WNHNN, CDR2 SYGVQD (reference sequence). The CDR3 totals 16 residues. V lost 1 base and J lost 6, with 18 bases in between. This CDR3 reads CASSEFRVGRHHGYTF. The DNA of the CDR3 is TGCGCCAGCAGTGAGTTCAGGGTCGGGAGACACCATGGCTACACCTTC.

The chain combines TRBV6-5 with TRBJ2-3; D ambiguous. This CDR3 region has 12 residues. The V gene's germline CDR1 is MNHEY and CDR2 SVGAGI. Trimming took off 1 base at V and 6 bases at J, with 5 bases between the two ends. The CDR3 DNA reads as TGTGCCAGCAGTTACTTATCGGATACGCAGTATTTT. This encodes CASSYLSDTQYF.

This rearrangement joins TRBV4-2 to TRBJ1-5, with TRBD1 identical over 9 bases. This CDR3 has 15 amino acids. Germline CDR1 LGHNA, CDR2 YNFKEQ. V shed 0 bases, J shed 7 bases, and the junction held 4 bases outside the gene matches. CDR3 sequence reads: CASSQETGTGQPQHF. CDR3 sequence (DNA): TGTGCCAGCAGCCAAGAAACAGGGACAGGGCAGCCCCAGCATTTT.

With regard to this clone: The same CDR3 arises from other DNA sequences in this sample as well. This chain links TRBV2 with TRBJ1-1; 10 nucleotides agree with TRBD1. The ends lost 6 bases at V and 7 bases at J; junction bases unmatched: 8. This CDR3 has 14 amino acids. The germline gives CDR1 SNHLY, CDR2 FYNNEI. In DNA, the CDR3 is TGTGCCAGCAGGAAGACAGGGGGCGATAGTGAAGCTTTCTTT. It specifies CASRKTGGDSEAFF. The full variable domain, with the rest looked up from reference TRBV2 and TRBJ1-1, is EPEVTQTPSHQVTQMGQEVILRCVPISNHLYFYWYRQILGQKVEFLVSFYNNEISEKSEIFDDQFSVERPDGSNFTLKIRSTKLEDSAMYFCASRKTGGDSEAFFGQGTRLTVV.

This chain links TRBV7-8 with TRBJ2-2; perhaps D is TRBD1 or TRBD2 (5 bases each). Between the trimmed V and J ends, which lost 5 bases and 0 bases, there was a span of 10 bases. The CDR3 is 15 residues long. Per the germline V gene, CDR1 is SGHVS and CDR2 is FQNEAQ. CDR3 sequence (DNA): TGTGCCAGCAGCCGGGGCATGACGAACACCGGGGAGCTGTTTTTT. Protein sequence: CASSRGMTNTGELFF.

The CDR3 is CASSPGQANEKLFF. CDR3 nucleotide sequence: TGTGCCAGCAGCCCGGGACAGGCGAATGAAAAACTGTTTTTT. The chain joins TRBV4-2 to TRBJ1-4; 8 bases line up with TRBD1. V lost 4 bases to trimming and J lost 5 bases; unmatched junction nucleotides: 3. The CDR3 length is 14 residues. Germline CDR1 is LGHNA and CDR2 is YNFKEQ.

This sequence joins TRBV10-1 and TRBJ2-2; D is unresolved. This CDR3 spans 15 amino acids. Trimming took off 2 bases at V and 6 bases at J, with 13 bases between the two ends. The V gene's germline CDR1 is WNHNN and CDR2 SYGVQD (reference sequence). CDR3 sequence: CASSEARVSAGELFF. In nucleotides, the CDR3 is TGCGCCAGCAGTGAGGCTAGAGTGAGCGCCGGGGAGCTGTTTTTT.

The chain employs TRBV7-9 and TRBJ1-1; D is undetermined. The CDR3 consists of 15 residues. Germline values: CDR1 SEHNR, CDR2 FQNEAQ (reference sequence). Trimming removed 5 bases at V and 1 base at J, with 14 bases between. The CDR3, as DNA: TGTGCCAGCAGCCCCGACATTAACAGGAACACTGAAGCTTTCTTT. Translated, it gives CASSPDINRNTEAFF. The entire variable domain, with the rest obtained from reference TRBV7-9 and TRBJ1-1, is as follows: DTGVSQNPRHKITKRGQNVTFRCDPISEHNRLYWYRQTLGQGPEFLTYFQNEAQLEKSRLLSDRFSAERPKGSFSTLEIQRTEQGDSAMYLCASSPDINRNTEAFFGQGTRLTVV.

This clone was recorded once. The chain joins TRBV5-8 to TRBJ1-5; 7 nucleotides agree with TRBD1. V shed 4 bases, J shed 0 bases, and the junction held 7 bases outside the gene matches. The CDR3 has 16 residues. The germline gives CDR1 SGHTS, CDR2 YDEGEE. The CDR3 coding sequence is TGTGCCAGCAGCGGAATGACAGGGTCTAGCAATCAGCCCCAGCATTTT. Protein: CASSGMTGSSNQPQHF. Full variable domain (missing parts from reference TRBV5-8 and TRBJ1-5): EAGVTQSPTHLIKTRGQQATLRCSPISGHTSVYWYQQALGLGLQFLLWYDEGEERNRGNFPPRFSGRQFPNYSSELNVNALELEDSALYLCASSGMTGSSNQPQHFGDGTRLSIL.

V usage is TRBV7-9 and J usage is TRBJ2-7; 7 bases are shared with TRBD1. The CDR3 is 14 amino acids. Unmatched junction bases numbered 5, after V lost 1 base and J lost 5 bases. CDR1 is SEHNR, CDR2 FQNEAQ, per germline (reference sequence). CDR3 nucleotide sequence: TGTGCCAGCAGCTTAGTCCAGGGGGATGACGAGCAGTACTTC. Translated: CASSLVQGDDEQYF.

The rearrangement uses TRBV6-4 and TRBJ2-3, with 8 bases matching TRBD2. CDR3 size: 15 residues. Germline values: CDR1 MRHNA, CDR2 SNTAGT. V shed 2 bases, J shed 1 base, and the junction held 2 bases outside the gene matches. In DNA form, the CDR3 reads TGTGCCAGCAGTGACGACGGGGGGGGCACAGATACGCAGTATTTT. Its protein product is CASSDDGGGTDTQYF.

V and J are TRBV7-9 and TRBJ1-5; TRBD1 might be the D (6 bases). The CDR3 is made up of 14 amino acids. Germline V gene sequence: CDR1 SEHNR, CDR2 FQNEAQ (reference sequence). Trimming cost V 5 bases and J 4 bases, with 12 bases left between them. DNA for the CDR3: TGTGCCAGCAGCGTTGCAGGGGTAAATCAGCCCCAGCATTTT. This translates into CASSVAGVNQPQHF.

This rearrangement joins TRBV7-2 to TRBJ1-2, with D uncertain. The CDR3 extends over 15 amino acids. V shed 1 base and J shed 0 bases, with 9 bases lying between them. The germline V gene has CDR1 SGHTA and CDR2 FQGNSA. The CDR3 DNA follows: TGTGCCAGCAGCTTAGGTCGGACCACTAACTATGGCTACACCTTC. Protein: CASSLGRTTNYGYTF.

Notes on this clone: A read error may account for a junction end that differs from germline. V gene TRBV13 combines with J gene TRBJ2-7, with D tentatively TRBD2 (5 bases). This CDR3 spans 15 amino acids. CDR1 and CDR2 (germline): PRHDT, FYEKMQ (reference sequence). The CDR3 nucleotides are TGTGCCAGCAGATTAGAGGCGGGCGCGACGGGAGAGCAGTACTTC. Its protein is CASRLEAGATGEQYF.

This rearrangement joins TRBV19 to TRBJ1-5, with D tentatively TRBD1 (5 bases). The CDR3 consists of 14 residues. V gave up 7 bases and J gave up 0 bases, with 10 bases separating them. Germline loops: CDR1 LNHDA, CDR2 SQIVND (reference sequence). CDR3 nucleotide sequence: TGTGCCAGTAAGGACAACTATAGCAATCAGCCCCAGCATTTT. Protein sequence: CASKDNYSNQPQHF. Full variable domain (outside the CDR3, taken from reference TRBV19 and TRBJ1-5): DGGITQSPKYLFRKEGQNVTLSCEQNLNHDAMYWYRQDPGQGLRLIYYSQIVNDFQKGDIAEGYSVSREKKESFPLTVTSAQKNPTAFYLCASKDNYSNQPQHFGDGTRLSIL.

This clone came up a few times. V and J are TRBV29-1 and TRBJ2-7; D unresolved. The germline gives CDR1 SQVTM, CDR2 ANQGSEA. The length of the CDR3 is 13 residues. The germline V and J ends were trimmed by 6 bases and 6 bases, with 18 bases remaining between them. The CDR3 protein is CSVRQDPSSEQYF. Written as DNA, the CDR3 is TGCAGCGTCAGACAAGATCCTTCGTCCGAGCAGTACTTC.

The rearrangement joins TRBV6-1 to TRBJ2-7, with D hard to call. The CDR3 extends over 12 amino acids. Between the trimmed V and J ends, which lost 1 base and 6 bases, there was a span of 7 bases. Germline CDR1 reads MNHNS; CDR2 reads SASEGT. CDR3 protein: CASSEVGTEQYF. The CDR3 DNA reads TGTGCCAGCAGTGAAGTGGGAACCGAGCAGTACTTC.

In its sample, this clone was seen once. The chain uses TRBV7-8 and TRBJ2-3; 8 nucleotides match TRBD1. CDR3 length: 13 residues. The J segment lost 4 bases and the V segment lost 6 bases, leaving 3 bases of the junction unmatched. Germline loops: CDR1 SGHVS, CDR2 FQNEAQ. This CDR3 is CASRQGQADTQYF. CDR3 bases: TGTGCCAGCAGACAGGGACAGGCAGATACGCAGTATTTT.

This sequence joins TRBV2 and TRBJ2-1; D may be TRBD2 (5 bases). The CDR3 contains 13 residues. CDR1 SNHLY and CDR2 FYNNEI come from the germline V gene. The V and J ends lost 6 bases and 9 bases respectively, with 15 bases between them. This CDR3 reads CASRDVEDGEQFF. Here the CDR3 DNA reads TGTGCCAGCAGGGACGTGGAGGACGGTGAGCAGTTCTTC.

The chain combines TRBV6-1 with TRBJ2-1; tentatively, D is TRBD1 (6 bases). V was pared by 3 bases and J by 10 bases, with 13 bases between. The CDR3 is made up of 13 amino acids. Germline V gene sequence: CDR1 MNHNS, CDR2 SASEGT. CDR3 residues: CASSEQQGREQFF. The CDR3 DNA reads TGTGCCAGCAGTGAGCAACAGGGTAGGGAGCAGTTCTTC.

This rearrangement joins TRBV5-4 to TRBJ1-1; D ambiguous. Germline loops: CDR1 SGHNT, CDR2 YYREEE (reference sequence). The ends were cut back, 0 bases at V and 1 base at J, with 10 bases in the middle. The CDR3 loop spans 15 amino acids. CDR3: CASSLVAGRNTEAFF. The CDR3 nucleotides read TGTGCCAGCAGCTTGGTGGCAGGTCGGAACACTGAAGCTTTCTTT.

The chain couples TRBV6-5 to TRBJ1-2, with D hard to call. Trimming removed 0 bases from V and 6 bases from J, with 14 bases in between. CDR1 and CDR2 (germline): MNHEY, SVGAGI. The CDR3 covers 15 residues. The CDR3 coding sequence is TGTGCCAGCAGTTACTCGATTTTGGGATACGATGGCTACACCTTC. This codes for CASSYSILGYDGYTF.

This chain uses TRBV2 with TRBJ2-6, with D tentatively TRBD1 (6 bases). V gave up 5 bases and J gave up 4 bases, with 12 bases separating them. Germline V gene lookup returns CDR1 SNHLY and CDR2 FYNNEI. The CDR3 consists of 15 residues. Here the CDR3 DNA reads TGTGCCAGCAGTAACAGGGAAACCGGGGCCAACGTCCTGACTTTC. It translates to CASSNRETGANVLTF.